The clone carrying this T cell receptor (beta chain) was detected ten times or more. The target antigen is unknown. A second 7 to 11 cycle PCR used barcoded and J-beta primers. Carrying 12 random nucleotides, a template-switch adaptor labeled each individual cDNA molecule. MiXCR was run by TCRdb on the 5' RACE reads, yielding one entry per CDR3 protein. The sample yields about 650,000 distinct CDR3 sequences, roughly 32% seen once. Those donating, healthy Caucasian individuals from Russia, were aged roughly 6 to 95. Each individual donor underwent a draw of about 11 milliliters of peripheral blood. The sample originates from a study of blood T cells in healthy people across ages. Study observations and caveats: PBMCs were not sorted, which prevented a conclusive comparison of naive versus antigen-experienced cells.

The CDR3 runs to 14 residues. Germline V gene data show CDR1 as SGHVS and CDR2 as FQNEAQ. The V and J ends lost 2 bases and 4 bases respectively, with 10 bases between them. The TCR was taken from a woman older than 75 in good health. Specimen: blood. The chain uses TRBV7-8 and TRBJ2-3, with a possible D match to TRBD2 (6 bases). DNA for the CDR3: TGTGCCAGCAGCTTAAGGTGGGGGGCAGATACGCAGTATTTT. Amino acids: CASSLRWGADTQYF.